This T cell receptor beta chain was captured by sequencing in a study of T cells after yellow fever vaccination. Notes on the study in general: Abundant clonotypes from the bulk population could contaminate FACS-sorted repertoires. Though weaker, the secondary response peaked faster, on day 5 versus 15.

Production of TCR cDNA was by 5'RACE template switching, which also added a universal primer site and UMIs. In TCRdb, the 5' RACE reads were re-called with MiXCR into one record per CDR3 protein. The table has about 360,000 distinct CDR3 sequences, 6.2% seen once. This clonotype was counted between two and nine times. Its specificity is unknown. Sequencing was performed on PBMCs, taken 5 days after the yellow fever booster vaccination. This TCR was sampled from a man aged 25 to 40 who received the YFV17D yellow fever vaccine.

CDR3 nucleotide sequence: TGTGCCAGCAGTTTCATAACTAGCGGGGGAATCTACGAGCAGTACTTC. This codes for CASSFITSGGIYEQYF. The rearrangement joins TRBV6-2 or TRBV6-3 to TRBJ2-7, with 11 bases aligning to TRBD2. The J segment lost 3 bases and the V segment lost 4 bases, leaving 8 bases of the junction unmatched. The CDR3 has 16 residues. In germline, CDR1 is MNHEY, CDR2 SVGEGT.